This TCR beta chain was retrieved from a study of vaccination and CD4 T cells after COVID-19. The Oncomine TCR Beta short-read assay sequenced DNA from cultured CD4+ T cells. Genomic DNA was isolated from cultured CD4+ T cells. TCRdb re-called the PCR reads with MiXCR, one entry per CDR3 protein. Among about 25,000 distinct CDR3 sequences listed, around 28% were seen once. Time point meaning: late sampling 161 to 241 days after vaccination in a few convalescent patients. The treatment is: roughly 10-day PBMC culture with coronavirus spike peptide pools or control peptides (ViraFEST assay). Germline CDR1 DFQATT, CDR2 SNEGSKA (reference sequence). The CDR3 is made up of 14 amino acids. Trimming took off 5 bases at V and 3 bases at J, with 15 bases between the two ends. On this clonotype itself: Its antigen remains unknown.

The sequence derives from a human donor who had recovered from COVID-19. The V gene is TRBV20-1, the J gene TRBJ2-3, with D perhaps TRBD2 (6 bases). The material was CD4+ T cells from blood, cultured in vitro, obtained about 7 months after SARS-CoV-2 vaccination. The CDR3 loop is CSAGVTGVTDTQYF. For the CDR3, the DNA is TGCAGTGCTGGCGTCACGGGAGTTACAGATACGCAGTATTTT.